Listed here are 30 T cell receptor beta chains from one sample, sequenced in a study of blood T cell repertoires in COVID-19. The method was immunoSEQ multiplex PCR; TCRdb's version includes in-frame clones alone and lacks a portion of them. Of a few hundred thousand clones listed, roughly 89% are singletons. Sequencing was done on a sample of PBMCs or T cells enriched from blood (not recorded which). The receptors were sampled from a woman aged 18-29 years with acute COVID-19.

This clone was observed once. This chain links TRBV5-6 with TRBJ2-5, with D possibly being TRBD2 (6 bases). Germline lookup yields CDR1 SGHDT and CDR2 YYEEEE. The CDR3 contains 16 residues. Trimming pared 3 bases from V and 5 bases from J, leaving 20 bases between. The CDR3 loop is CASSSVLSYGGETQYF. The CDR3 nucleotides read TGTGCCAGCAGCTCAGTCCTGTCATACGGAGGGGAGACCCAGTACTTC.

The chain is built from TRBV24-1 and TRBJ1-5; D not certain. CDR1 and CDR2 (germline): KGHDR, SFDVKD. There are 12 residues in the CDR3. V lost 3 bases and J 6 bases, leaving 5 bases between the germline ends. The CDR3 protein is CATSDTGQPQHF. The CDR3 DNA reads as TGTGCCACCAGTGATACCGGTCAGCCCCAGCATTTT.

J is TRBJ2-7 and V is TRBV2, with 10 positions matching TRBD2. There are 14 residues in the CDR3. Germline V gene sequence: CDR1 SNHLY, CDR2 FYNNEI. Trimming at V came to 7 bases and at J to 3 bases, leaving 6 bases not matched to a gene. The CDR3 loop reads CASIRTSGGYEQYF. The CDR3 DNA is TGTGCCAGCATCCGGACTAGCGGAGGCTACGAGCAGTACTTC.

J is TRBJ1-1 and V is TRBV5-1, with TRBD1 identical over 7 bases. The V gene's germline CDR1 is SGHRS and CDR2 YFSETQ. The CDR3 length is 18 residues. After removal of 0 bases from V and 5 bases from J, the junction contained 16 bases not matched to a gene. The CDR3 sequence: CASSLVGGGEWVKTEAFF. Here the CDR3 DNA reads TGCGCCAGCAGCTTGGTTGGAGGGGGCGAGTGGGTAAAGACTGAAGCTTTCTTT. Using reference TRBV5-1 and TRBJ1-1 for the parts outside the CDR3, the full variable domain is KAGVTQTPRYLIKTRGQQVTLSCSPISGHRSVSWYQQTPGQGLQFLFEYFSETQRNKGNFPGRFSGRQFSNSRSEMNVSTLELGDSALYLCASSLVGGGEWVKTEAFFGQGTRLTVV.

The chain uses TRBV7-2 and TRBJ1-1; 7 nucleotides line up with TRBD1. The V gene's germline CDR1 is SGHTA and CDR2 FQGNSA. The CDR3 is made up of 14 amino acids. Unmatched junction bases numbered 6, after V lost 5 bases and J lost 3 bases. The CDR3 coding sequence is TGTGCCAGCAGCCCCGGACAGGTCTACACTGAAGCTTTCTTT. Translated: CASSPGQVYTEAFF.

The genes are TRBV5-4 and TRBJ2-3; tentative D call: TRBD1 (5 bases). The CDR3 loop spans 17 amino acids. Trimming took off 4 bases at V and 1 base at J, with 19 bases between the two ends. In germline, CDR1 is SGHNT, CDR2 YYREEE (reference sequence). This CDR3 is CASSANKGRRGTDTQYF. The CDR3 DNA reads as TGTGCCAGCAGCGCCAATAAGGGGCGCAGGGGCACAGATACGCAGTATTTT.

The chain uses TRBV18 and TRBJ2-5, with D possibly being TRBD2 (5 bases). The CDR3 is 15 residues long. Germline CDR1 KGHSH, CDR2 LQKENI. With 5 bases removed from V and 7 bases from J, the gap between germline ends came to 20 bases. DNA of the CDR3: TGTGCCAGCTCATCGGCAGAGGGAAGTTGGGCGACCCAGTACTTC. Translating gives CASSSAEGSWATQYF.

CDR3 bases: TGTGCCAGCAGTTTTTTGGGGACAGGGGCCTCTGGAAACACCATATATTTT. Its translation is CASSFLGTGASGNTIYF. The genes are TRBV28 and TRBJ1-3; 10 nucleotides line up with TRBD1. Germline V CDR1 and CDR2: MDHEN, SYDVKM. The CDR3 totals 17 residues. Trimming took 3 bases from V and 0 from J; bases not matched to a gene: 5.

The chain links TRBV5-1 to TRBJ2-3; perhaps TRBD1 as D (5 bases). V shed 0 bases and J shed 2 bases, with 7 bases lying between them. Germline V gives CDR1 SGHRS, CDR2 YFSETQ. This CDR3 has 14 residues. DNA for the CDR3: TGCGCCAGCAGCTTGGAAGGGGCCACAGATACGCAGTATTTT. Amino acids: CASSLEGATDTQYF.

The chain combines TRBV10-3 with TRBJ2-7; 9 positions agree with TRBD2. V gave up 6 bases and J gave up 6 bases; unmatched junction bases: 3. Looked up from germline, CDR1 is ENHRY and CDR2 is SYGVKD. The CDR3 spans 12 residues. In DNA, the CDR3 is TGTGCCATCAGGCGGGAGGGAAGCGAGCAGTACTTC. It yields the protein CAIRREGSEQYF.

The rearrangement joins TRBV29-1 to TRBJ2-7; 7 nucleotides agree with TRBD2. J gave up 4 bases and V 1 base, and 4 bases lay outside the gene matches. This CDR3 is built from 13 residues. Germline V lookup: CDR1 SQVTM, CDR2 ANQGSEA. The CDR3 is CSVEAGGSYEQYF. As DNA, the CDR3 is TGCAGCGTTGAAGCGGGGGGTTCATACGAGCAGTACTTC.

This clone was detected only a few times. The rearrangement joins TRBV7-9 to TRBJ1-4; tentatively, D is TRBD1 (6 bases). Per germline, CDR1 SEHNR and CDR2 FQNEAQ (reference sequence). This CDR3 has 14 amino acids. V lost 3 bases and J 2 bases, leaving 7 bases between the germline ends. The CDR3 loop reads CASSLQGTNEKLFF. The DNA for the CDR3 is TGTGCCAGCAGCTTGCAGGGGACTAATGAAAAACTGTTTTTT.

J is TRBJ1-1 and V is TRBV6-5, with 10 bases matching TRBD1. Germline values: CDR1 MNHEY, CDR2 SVGAGI. The CDR3 totals 15 residues. The V gene end was trimmed by 6 bases and the J gene end by 1 base; junction bases not matched to a gene: 5. The chain's CDR3 is CASRTGGAWNTEAFF. The DNA for the CDR3 is TGTGCCAGCAGGACAGGGGGCGCTTGGAACACTGAAGCTTTCTTT.

The chain employs TRBV5-4 and TRBJ2-3; the D is unclear. V lost 2 bases to trimming and J lost 2 bases, with 12 bases between them. The CDR3 is 15 amino acids. Looked up from germline, CDR1 is SGHNT and CDR2 is YYREEE (reference sequence). The CDR3: CASSFDQRHTDTQYF. The CDR3, as DNA: TGTGCCAGCAGCTTTGATCAGAGGCACACAGATACGCAGTATTTT.

The V gene is TRBV2, the J gene TRBJ1-1, with D unclear. The V and J ends lost 4 bases and 5 bases respectively, with 11 bases between them. The CDR3 length is 13 residues. Germline V CDR1 and CDR2: SNHLY, FYNNEI. The CDR3 loop reads CASSGTDWTEAFF. CDR3 in DNA: TGTGCCAGCAGTGGAACCGACTGGACTGAAGCTTTCTTT.

The J gene is TRBJ1-2, the V gene TRBV7-2; D is perhaps TRBD1 (6 bases). The germline V gene encodes CDR1 SGHTA and CDR2 FQGNSA. The germline V and J ends were trimmed by 5 bases and 4 bases, with 14 bases remaining between them. CDR3 length: 14 amino acids. The CDR3 region has the DNA TGTGCCAGCAGCCCAGGACAGCTTAGCTATGGCTACACCTTC. This sequence encodes CASSPGQLSYGYTF.

The rearrangement uses TRBV5-6 and TRBJ1-3; no clear D gene. This CDR3 is built from 15 residues. Germline-derived CDR1 and CDR2 are SGHDT and YYEEEE. V was cut by 4 bases and J by 0 bases, with 11 bases left in between. The CDR3 protein is CASSMDGSSGNTIYF. The CDR3, as DNA: TGTGCCAGCAGCATGGACGGGAGCTCTGGAAACACCATATATTTT.

This clone showed up just a few times. The gene calls are TRBV27 and TRBJ1-1; D perhaps matches TRBD1 (6 bases). Germline assignment: CDR1 MNHEY and CDR2 SMNVEV (reference sequence). The V and J ends lost 5 bases and 1 base respectively, with 8 bases between them. This CDR3 is 13 amino acids long. The chain's CDR3 is CASSEQGNTEAFF. CDR3 DNA: TGTGCCAGCAGTGAACAGGGGAACACTGAAGCTTTCTTT.

The DNA for the CDR3 is TGTGCCAGCAGCTTAGGGGCAGTTACCTACGAGCAGTACTTC. This gives the protein CASSLGAVTYEQYF. The J gene is TRBJ2-7, the V gene TRBV13; D gene unclear. This CDR3 is built from 14 residues. V lost 0 bases, J lost 2 bases, and 8 bases lay in between. Germline lookup yields CDR1 PRHDT and CDR2 FYEKMQ (reference sequence).

The chain is built from TRBV5-1 and TRBJ2-7, with 11 bases that match TRBD2. Germline loops: CDR1 SGHRS, CDR2 YFSETQ. The V and J ends lost 4 bases and 5 bases, in that order; junction bases with no gene match: 11. This CDR3 comprises 16 residues. This chain's CDR3 is CASSPNTGTSGDEQYF. DNA of the CDR3: TGCGCCAGCAGCCCCAATACCGGGACTAGCGGAGACGAGCAGTACTTC.

The chain carries TRBV12-3 or TRBV12-4 and TRBJ2-5; D uncertain. CDR3 length equals 11 residues. Trimming stripped 4 bases from V and 9 bases from J, with 9 bases between. DNA for the CDR3: TGTGCCAGCAGTTCATACGCGGCCCAGTACTTC. Translation: CASSSYAAQYF.

Only one count was recorded for this clone. The chain carries TRBV30 and TRBJ1-2, with TRBD1 matching over 8 bases. The ends lost 8 bases at V and 4 bases at J; junction bases unmatched: 3. CDR1 is GTSNPN, CDR2 SVGIG, per germline (reference sequence). This CDR3 has 11 amino acids. Here the CDR3 DNA reads TGTGCCGGACAGGGCGGCTATGGCTACACCTTC. It yields the protein CAGQGGYGYTF.

A single count supports this clone. The chain joins TRBV28 to TRBJ1-5; the D gene is possibly TRBD1 (6 bases). Deletions cut 2 bases from V and 2 bases from J, with 22 bases between. Per the germline V gene, CDR1 is MDHEN and CDR2 is SYDVKM. The CDR3 is 19 residues long. Here the CDR3 reads CASSLASGVGTIGNQPQHF. The DNA for the CDR3 is TGTGCCAGCAGTTTAGCCAGCGGCGTGGGGACAATAGGCAATCAGCCCCAGCATTTT. The entire variable domain, with the rest obtained from reference TRBV28 and TRBJ1-5, is as follows: DVKVTQSSRYLVKRTGEKVFLECVQDMDHENMFWYRQDPGLGLRLIYFSYDVKMKEKGDIPEGYSVSREKKERFSLILESASTNQTSMYLCASSLASGVGTIGNQPQHFGDGTRLSIL.

This chain links TRBV19 with TRBJ1-6; 7 bases match TRBD1. Germline V gene data show CDR1 as LNHDA and CDR2 as SQIVND (reference sequence). The J segment lost 10 bases and the V segment lost 5 bases, leaving 11 bases of the junction unmatched. The CDR3 extends over 15 amino acids. The CDR3 DNA follows: TGTGCCAGTAGTTCCGAGGGGGCTCTACGGTCACCCCTCCACTTT. Translation: CASSSEGALRSPLHF.

The chain combines TRBV18 with TRBJ1-1; D remains unclear. There are 14 residues in the CDR3. V was cut by 3 bases and J by 1 base, with 9 bases left in between. The germline gives CDR1 KGHSH, CDR2 LQKENI. The CDR3 DNA sequence: TGTGCCAGCTCACCCCTCGAGCGGAACACTGAAGCTTTCTTT. Translation: CASSPLERNTEAFF.

The chain uses TRBV5-4 and TRBJ2-7, with 7 bases aligning to TRBD1. This CDR3 has 15 residues. Germline V gene data show CDR1 as SGHNT and CDR2 as YYREEE (reference sequence). J lost 5 bases, V lost 0 bases, and 8 bases had no gene match. The CDR3, as DNA: TGTGCCAGCAGCTTGGCTCCACTCGACAGGGACGAGCAGTACTTC. It codes for CASSLAPLDRDEQYF.

This clone was seen once. The J gene is TRBJ1-2, the V gene TRBV2; unclear D gene. V lost 11 bases and J lost 8, with 15 bases in between. This CDR3 is 11 amino acids long. Germline V lookup: CDR1 SNHLY, CDR2 FYNNEI. CDR3: CAWPDAGGYTF. CDR3 bases: TGTGCCTGGCCAGACGCGGGGGGCTACACCTTC.

V usage is TRBV27 and J usage is TRBJ2-7; possible D gene TRBD2, 5 bases. CDR1 is MNHEY, CDR2 SMNVEV, per germline (reference sequence). The V end lost 2 bases, the J end lost 4 bases, and 18 bases lay between the germline ends. This CDR3 comprises 16 residues. The CDR3 DNA reads as TGTGCCAGCAGTTTAGTGGTTGCGGGTGGGATTTACGAGCAGTACTTC. Protein product: CASSLVVAGGIYEQYF.

The rearrangement joins TRBV9 to TRBJ2-5; TRBD2 is a possible D gene (5 bases). Per the germline V gene, CDR1 is SGDLS and CDR2 is YYNGEE. The CDR3 spans 13 residues. V was shortened by 4 bases and J by 5 bases, with 12 bases between the two germline ends. CDR3 nucleotides: TGTGCCAGCAGCTCCGGGAATAAGGAGACCCAGTACTTC. Translating gives CASSSGNKETQYF.

The rearrangement joins TRBV19 to TRBJ1-5; 9 bases are shared with TRBD1. Germline CDR1 is LNHDA and CDR2 is SQIVND (reference sequence). The junction had 17 bases not matched to a gene; V was cut back by 7 bases and J by 4 bases. The CDR3 is 18 amino acids. CDR3 sequence reads: CASMGNPGTGIWNQPQHF. The CDR3 DNA reads TGTGCCAGTATGGGGAATCCCGGGACAGGGATCTGGAATCAGCCCCAGCATTTT.